This TCR beta chain was sequenced for a study of control samples from healthy donors and cancer patients. The CDR3 has 15 amino acids. V lost 0 bases and J 1 base, leaving 8 bases between the germline ends. Germline V gene lookup returns CDR1 SGDLS and CDR2 YYNGEE. Generated by immunoSEQ multiplex PCR, the TCRdb table keeps only in-frame clones and is missing some. Of approximately 81,000 clones detected, around 94% appear once; the ten largest clones hold approximately 4.8%. The source of this sequence is a woman younger than 35 in good health. This chain connects TRBV9 to TRBJ1-3; D not certain. The source material was blood. CDR3 in DNA: TGTGCCAGCAGCGTAGAAATGGTTTCTGGAAACACCATATATTTT. Its protein is CASSVEMVSGNTIYF. Filled out from reference TRBV9 and TRBJ1-3, the complete variable domain reads DSGVTQTPKHLITATGQRVTLRCSPRSGDLSVYWYQQSLDQGLQFLIQYYNGEERAKGNILERFSAQQFPDLHSELNLSSLELGDSALYFCASSVEMVSGNTIYFGEGSWLTVV.